A single sample is the source of the 14 T cell receptor beta chains below, sequenced in a study of cytomegalovirus exposure and HLA in healthy donors. PCR was performed using 60 Vbeta and 13 Jbeta primers. Profiled with immunoSEQ multiplex PCR; TCRdb holds only in-frame clones, not every one. The table includes tens of thousands of clones, 65% to 70% detected once. Material: PBMCs. Receptors originate from a male donor in good health and CMV-seropositive.

The chain carries TRBV6-5 and TRBJ1-2; 8 nucleotides line up with TRBD1. The CDR3 is 15 residues long. The V gene's germline CDR1 is MNHEY and CDR2 SVGAGI. J gave up 4 bases and V 4 bases, and 8 bases lay outside the gene matches. CDR3 sequence (DNA): TGTGCCAGCAGTTCATCAGGGGGCAGAGGCTATGGCTACACCTTC. This encodes CASSSSGGRGYGYTF.

The rearrangement uses TRBV6-5 and TRBJ1-5; possibly TRBD1 for D (5 bases). Trimming removed 5 bases at V and 2 bases at J, with 13 bases between. Germline loops: CDR1 MNHEY, CDR2 SVGAGI. The CDR3 covers 15 residues. The DNA of the CDR3 is TGTGCCAGCAGTAAAGATACGGGGGGCAATCAGCCCCAGCATTTT. This codes for CASSKDTGGNQPQHF.

The chain carries TRBV5-4 and TRBJ1-2, with TRBD1 identical over 9 bases. This CDR3 contains 13 residues. From germline, CDR1 is SGHNT and CDR2 YYREEE (reference sequence). V shed 4 bases and J 8 bases; nucleotides not matched to a gene: 6. The CDR3 DNA follows: TGTGCCAGCAGCACAGGGGGCGAAGGCGGCTACACCTTC. Protein product: CASSTGGEGGYTF.

This clone was observed a handful of times. This chain joins TRBV9 and TRBJ2-7; 12 positions match TRBD2. V shed 0 bases and J 2 bases; nucleotides not matched to a gene: 6. The CDR3 is 17 residues long. Germline CDR1 is SGDLS and CDR2 is YYNGEE. CDR3 sequence reads: CASSVGSTSGGTYEQYF. CDR3 nucleotide sequence: TGTGCCAGCAGCGTAGGTTCGACTAGCGGGGGAACCTACGAGCAGTACTTC.

The rearrangement links TRBV5-1 to TRBJ1-6; D gene unclear. CDR1 and CDR2 (germline): SGHRS, YFSETQ. This CDR3 has 15 residues. V was trimmed by 0 bases and J by 5 bases, leaving 9 bases between them. The CDR3 DNA follows: TGCGCCAGCAGCTTGGGTTCTCTTGATAATTCACCCCTCCACTTT. Protein sequence: CASSLGSLDNSPLHF.

J is TRBJ2-1 and V is TRBV29-1, with D possibly being TRBD2 (5 bases). CDR3 size: 14 residues. The V gene's germline CDR1 is SQVTM and CDR2 ANQGSEA. V gave up 5 bases and J gave up 6 bases, with 17 bases separating them. Here the CDR3 reads CSVRRPETSNEQFF. CDR3 in DNA: TGCAGCGTTCGGAGGCCAGAAACTTCCAATGAGCAGTTCTTC.

V usage is TRBV6-1 and J usage is TRBJ1-1, with a weak D call TRBD1 (6 bases). There are 15 residues in the CDR3. Germline V gene data show CDR1 as MNHNS and CDR2 as SASEGT. V lost 1 base and J 7 bases, leaving 16 bases between the germline ends. CDR3 sequence: CASSEDGTGLVEAFF. DNA for the CDR3: TGTGCCAGCAGTGAAGACGGAACAGGGCTGGTTGAAGCTTTCTTT.

As regards this clone: One end of the junction is discordant with germline, which a read error may explain. The chain carries TRBV2 and TRBJ1-2; D is possibly TRBD1 (5 bases). Germline CDR1 SNHLY, CDR2 FYNNEI. The CDR3 has 13 residues. The CDR3 sequence is CASREGTAYGYTF. DNA for the CDR3: TGTGCCAGCAGAGAAGGGACTGCGTATGGCTACACCTTC.

For this clone: Other DNA sequences in the same sample also yield this CDR3. V usage is TRBV5-1 and J usage is TRBJ2-7; 8 bases fit TRBD1. V trimming: 0 bases; J trimming: 2 bases; junction bases outside the gene matches: 4. Germline V gives CDR1 SGHRS, CDR2 YFSETQ. The CDR3 is 15 amino acids. The CDR3 DNA is TGCGCCAGCAGCTTGGGGGGGACAGGCACCTACGAGCAGTACTTC. Encoded protein: CASSLGGTGTYEQYF.

The J gene is TRBJ2-7, the V gene TRBV5-1; D is perhaps TRBD1 (5 bases). CDR3 size: 12 residues. The germline V and J ends were trimmed by 1 base and 6 bases, with 8 bases remaining between them. Germline V CDR1 and CDR2: SGHRS, YFSETQ. In nucleotides, the CDR3 is TGCGCCAGCAGCTTGATGGGGCGCGAGCAGTACTTC. Protein product: CASSLMGREQYF.

The sample holds a few counts of this clone. V and J are TRBV6-4 and TRBJ2-1; D ambiguous. The CDR3 runs to 17 residues. Germline V gene lookup returns CDR1 MRHNA and CDR2 SNTAGT. V was clipped by 0 bases and J by 0 bases, with 12 bases between them. CDR3 amino acids: CASSDSALRSSYNEQFF. CDR3 DNA: TGTGCCAGCAGTGACTCGGCACTAAGAAGCTCCTACAATGAGCAGTTCTTC.

The chain combines TRBV15 with TRBJ2-5, with TRBD2 as a possible D gene (6 bases). V was trimmed by 1 base and J by 7 bases, leaving 13 bases between them. CDR1 and CDR2 from the germline V gene are LNHNV and YYDKDF (reference sequence). This CDR3 spans 14 amino acids. As DNA, the CDR3 is TGTGCCACCAGCAGAGGGGAGGCAGTTGGGACCCAGTACTTC. This gives the protein CATSRGEAVGTQYF. Complete variable domain (other parts from reference TRBV15 and TRBJ2-5): DAMVIQNPRYQVTQFGKPVTLSCSQTLNHNVMYWYQQKSSQAPKLLFHYYDKDFNNEADTPDNFQSRRPNTSFCFLDIRSPGLGDTAMYLCATSRGEAVGTQYFGPGTRLLVL.

This clone was counted a single time. The V gene is TRBV11-2, the J gene TRBJ2-2; D not certain. CDR1 is SGHAT, CDR2 FQNNGV, per germline. Trimming stripped 5 bases from V and 5 bases from J, with 9 bases between. The CDR3 length is 13 residues. CDR3 loop: CASSPGWTGELFF. The CDR3 nucleotides are TGTGCCAGCAGCCCCGGGTGGACCGGGGAGCTGTTTTTT.

This clone has a single count. V usage is TRBV11-2 and J usage is TRBJ2-7; TRBD2 matches 7 bases. Germline CDR1 reads SGHAT; CDR2 reads FQNNGV. The V segment lost 4 bases and the J segment 7 bases; nucleotides outside the gene matches: 16. The CDR3 is made up of 16 amino acids. CDR3 residues: CASSSRGVGGRGEQYF. CDR3 sequence (DNA): TGTGCCAGCAGCTCTCGGGGGGTGGGGGGACGAGGGGAGCAGTACTTC.